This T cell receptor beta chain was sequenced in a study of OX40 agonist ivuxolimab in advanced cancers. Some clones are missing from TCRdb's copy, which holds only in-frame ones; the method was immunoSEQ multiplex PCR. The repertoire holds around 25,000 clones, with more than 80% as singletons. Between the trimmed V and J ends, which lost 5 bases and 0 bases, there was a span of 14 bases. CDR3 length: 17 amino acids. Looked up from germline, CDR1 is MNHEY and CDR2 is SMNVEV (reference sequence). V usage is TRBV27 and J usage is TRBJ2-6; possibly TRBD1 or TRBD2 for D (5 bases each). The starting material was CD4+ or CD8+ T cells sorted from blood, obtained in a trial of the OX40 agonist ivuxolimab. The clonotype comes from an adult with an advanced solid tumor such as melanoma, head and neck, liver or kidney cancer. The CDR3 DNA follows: TGTGCCAGCAGTGGATCCGGGACGAGCTCTGGGGCCAACGTCCTGACTTTC. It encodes CASSGSGTSSGANVLTF.